The T cell receptor (beta chain) described here comes from a study of blood T cell repertoires in COVID-19. Libraries were prepared by immunoSEQ multiplex PCR; TCRdb keeps only in-frame clonotypes and omits some of them. The repertoire holds around 250,000 clones, with roughly 86% as singletons. Trimming left V 6 bases short and J 1 base short, with 13 bases between. This CDR3 region has 15 residues. From germline, CDR1 is LNHDA and CDR2 SQIVND (reference sequence). Sequenced sample: peripheral blood. This chain joins TRBV19 and TRBJ1-5, with a possible D match to TRBD1 (6 bases). This TCR was recovered from a woman aged 60-75 years who had recovered from COVID-19. The CDR3 sequence: CASRTQGGSNQPQHF. The CDR3 DNA reads TGTGCCAGTAGAACACAGGGTGGGAGCAATCAGCCCCAGCATTTT.